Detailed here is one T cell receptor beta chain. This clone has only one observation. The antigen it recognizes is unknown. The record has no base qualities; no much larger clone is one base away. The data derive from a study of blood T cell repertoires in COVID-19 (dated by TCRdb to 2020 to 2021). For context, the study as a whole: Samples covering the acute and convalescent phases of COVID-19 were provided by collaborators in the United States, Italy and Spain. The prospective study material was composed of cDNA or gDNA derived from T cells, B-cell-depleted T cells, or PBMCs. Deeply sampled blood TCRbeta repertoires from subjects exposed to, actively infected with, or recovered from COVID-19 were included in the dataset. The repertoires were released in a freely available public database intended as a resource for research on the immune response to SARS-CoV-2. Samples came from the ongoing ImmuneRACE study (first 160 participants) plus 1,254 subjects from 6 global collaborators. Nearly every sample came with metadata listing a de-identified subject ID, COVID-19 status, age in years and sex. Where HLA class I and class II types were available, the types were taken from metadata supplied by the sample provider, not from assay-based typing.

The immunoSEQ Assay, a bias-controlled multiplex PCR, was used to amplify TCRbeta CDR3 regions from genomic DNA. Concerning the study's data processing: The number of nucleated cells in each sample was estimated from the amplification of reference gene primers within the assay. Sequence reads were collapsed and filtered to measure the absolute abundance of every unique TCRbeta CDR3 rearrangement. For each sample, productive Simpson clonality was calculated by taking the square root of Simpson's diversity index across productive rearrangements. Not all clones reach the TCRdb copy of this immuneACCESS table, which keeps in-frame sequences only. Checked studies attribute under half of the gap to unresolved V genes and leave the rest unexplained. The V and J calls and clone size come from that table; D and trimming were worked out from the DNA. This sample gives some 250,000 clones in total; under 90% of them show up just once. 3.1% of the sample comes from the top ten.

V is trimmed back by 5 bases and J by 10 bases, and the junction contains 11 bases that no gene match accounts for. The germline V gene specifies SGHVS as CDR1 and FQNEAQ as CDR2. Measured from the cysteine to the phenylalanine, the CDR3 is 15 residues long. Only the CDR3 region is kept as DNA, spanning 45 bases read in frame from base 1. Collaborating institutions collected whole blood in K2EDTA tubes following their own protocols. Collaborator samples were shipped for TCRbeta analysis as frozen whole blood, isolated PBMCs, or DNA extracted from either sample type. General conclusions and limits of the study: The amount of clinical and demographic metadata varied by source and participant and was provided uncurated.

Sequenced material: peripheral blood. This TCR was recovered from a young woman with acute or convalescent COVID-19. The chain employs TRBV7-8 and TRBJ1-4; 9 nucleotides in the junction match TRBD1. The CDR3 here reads CASSPTRDREGKLFF. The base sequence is TGTGCCAGCAGCCCTACCAGGGACAGGGAGGGAAAACTGTTTTTT.